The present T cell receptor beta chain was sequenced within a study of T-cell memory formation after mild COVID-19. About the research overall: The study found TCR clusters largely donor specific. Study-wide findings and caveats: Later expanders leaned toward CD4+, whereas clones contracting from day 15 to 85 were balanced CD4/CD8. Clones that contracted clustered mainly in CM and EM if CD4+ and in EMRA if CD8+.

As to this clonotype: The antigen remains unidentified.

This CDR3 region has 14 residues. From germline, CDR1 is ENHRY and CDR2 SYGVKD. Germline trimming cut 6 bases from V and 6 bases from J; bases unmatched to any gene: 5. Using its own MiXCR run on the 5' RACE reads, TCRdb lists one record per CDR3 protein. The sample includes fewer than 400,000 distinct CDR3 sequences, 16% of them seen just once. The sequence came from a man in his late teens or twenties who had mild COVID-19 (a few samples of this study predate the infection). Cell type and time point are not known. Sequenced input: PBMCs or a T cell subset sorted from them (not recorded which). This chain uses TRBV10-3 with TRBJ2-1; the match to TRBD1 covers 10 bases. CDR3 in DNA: TGTGCCATCAGGAGGGACAGGGGTTTCAATGAGCAGTTCTTC. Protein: CAIRRDRGFNEQFF.